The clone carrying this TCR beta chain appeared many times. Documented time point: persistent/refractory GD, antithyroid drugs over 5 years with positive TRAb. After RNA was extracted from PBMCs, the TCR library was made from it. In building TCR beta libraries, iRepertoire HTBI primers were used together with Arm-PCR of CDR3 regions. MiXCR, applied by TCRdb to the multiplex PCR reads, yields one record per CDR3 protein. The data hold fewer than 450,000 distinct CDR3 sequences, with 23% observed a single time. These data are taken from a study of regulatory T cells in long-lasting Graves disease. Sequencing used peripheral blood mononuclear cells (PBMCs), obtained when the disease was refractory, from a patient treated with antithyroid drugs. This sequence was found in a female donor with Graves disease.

CDR3 DNA sequence: TGTGCCAGCAGCCGCTTTCTGCAGGGGGCCTCTGAAGCTTTCTTT. It encodes CASSRFLQGASEAFF. This chain connects TRBV7-2 to TRBJ1-1, with 8 nucleotides matching TRBD1. The germline gives CDR1 SGHTA, CDR2 FQGNSA. The CDR3 sequence is 15 residues long. The trim removed 5 bases at V and 6 bases at J, leaving 11 bases unmatched. The variable domain in full, completed from reference TRBV7-2 and TRBJ1-1, reads GAGVSQSPSNKVTEKGKDVELRCDPISGHTALYWYRQSLGQGLEFLIYFQGNSAPDKSGLPSDRFSAERTGGSVSTLTIQRTQQEDSAVYLCASSRFLQGASEAFFGQGTRLTVV.